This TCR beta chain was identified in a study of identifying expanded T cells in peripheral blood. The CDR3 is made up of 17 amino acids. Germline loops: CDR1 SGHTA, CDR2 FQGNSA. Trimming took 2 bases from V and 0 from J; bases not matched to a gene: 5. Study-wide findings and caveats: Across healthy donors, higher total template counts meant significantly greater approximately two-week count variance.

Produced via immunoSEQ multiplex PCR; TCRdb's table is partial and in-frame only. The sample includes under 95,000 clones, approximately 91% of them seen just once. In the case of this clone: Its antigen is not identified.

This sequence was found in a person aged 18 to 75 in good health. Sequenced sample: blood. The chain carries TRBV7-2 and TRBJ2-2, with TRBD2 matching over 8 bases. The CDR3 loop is CASSLNGGAANTGELFF. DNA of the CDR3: TGTGCCAGCAGCTTAAACGGGGGGGCCGCGAACACCGGGGAGCTGTTTTTT.